This entry features one T cell receptor beta chain sequence. Its antigen remains unidentified. The data originate from a study of T-cell memory formation after mild COVID-19. Study details: The two donors had largely donor-specific TCR clusters. Study-level results: Some clones that responded turned up in pre-infection memory, which suggests that cross-reactive memory joined in.

5'RACE, which relied on constant-segment primers, yielded TCR alpha and TCR beta cDNA libraries carrying sample barcodes and UMIs. TCRdb itself ran the 5' RACE reads through MiXCR, one entry per CDR3 protein. The table shows approximately 100,000 distinct CDR3 sequences, with approximately 12% occurring only once. This receptor was identified in a young man who had mild COVID-19 (a few samples of this study predate the infection). Cell type and time point are not known. The sequencing sample was made of PBMCs or a T cell subset sorted from them (not recorded which).

The CDR3 coding sequence is TGTGCCAGCAGCGCGGGACCGTGGGGTTCCTACGAGCAGTACTTC. It is translated as CASSAGPWGSYEQYF. The chain employs TRBV2 and TRBJ2-7; TRBD2 is a possible D gene (6 bases). V lost 6 bases and J 1 base, leaving 16 bases between the germline ends. There are 15 residues in the CDR3. The germline V gene encodes CDR1 SNHLY and CDR2 FYNNEI. Drawing the rest from reference TRBV2 and TRBJ2-7, the complete variable domain is EPEVTQTPSHQVTQMGQEVILRCVPISNHLYFYWYRQILGQKVEFLVSFYNNEISEKSEIFDDQFSVERPDGSNFTLKIRSTKLEDSAMYFCASSAGPWGSYEQYFGPGTRLTVT.